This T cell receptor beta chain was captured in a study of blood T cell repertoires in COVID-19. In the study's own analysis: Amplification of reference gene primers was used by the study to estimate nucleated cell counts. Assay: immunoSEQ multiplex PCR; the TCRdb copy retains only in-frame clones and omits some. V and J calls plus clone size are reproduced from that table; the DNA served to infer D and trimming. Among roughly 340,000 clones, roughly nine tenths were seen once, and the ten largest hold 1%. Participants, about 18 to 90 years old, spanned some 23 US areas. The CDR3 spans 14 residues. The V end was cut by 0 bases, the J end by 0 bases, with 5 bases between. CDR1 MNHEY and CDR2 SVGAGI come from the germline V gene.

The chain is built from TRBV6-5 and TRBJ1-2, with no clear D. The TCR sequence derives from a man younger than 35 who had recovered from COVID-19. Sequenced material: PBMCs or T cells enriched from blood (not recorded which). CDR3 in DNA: TGTGCCAGCAGTTACTCGGCATCTAACTATGGCTACACCTTC. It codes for CASSYSASNYGYTF.